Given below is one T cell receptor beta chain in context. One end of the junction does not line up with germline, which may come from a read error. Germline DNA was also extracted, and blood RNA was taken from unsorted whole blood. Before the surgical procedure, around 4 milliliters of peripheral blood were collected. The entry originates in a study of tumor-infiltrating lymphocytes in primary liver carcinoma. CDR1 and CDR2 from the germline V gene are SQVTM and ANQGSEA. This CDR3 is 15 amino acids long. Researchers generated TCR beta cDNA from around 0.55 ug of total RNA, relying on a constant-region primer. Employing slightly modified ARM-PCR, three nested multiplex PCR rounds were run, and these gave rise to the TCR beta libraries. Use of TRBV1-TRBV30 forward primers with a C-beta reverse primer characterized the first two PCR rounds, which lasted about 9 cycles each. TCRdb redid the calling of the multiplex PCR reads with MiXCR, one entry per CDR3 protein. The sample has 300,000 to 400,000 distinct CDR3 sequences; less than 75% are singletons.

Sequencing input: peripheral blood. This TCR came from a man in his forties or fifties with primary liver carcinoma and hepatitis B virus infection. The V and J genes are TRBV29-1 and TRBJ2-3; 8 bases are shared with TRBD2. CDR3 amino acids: CIVVGIAGRTNTQYF. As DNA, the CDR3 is TGCATCGTTGTCGGCATAGCGGGAAGAACAAACACGCAGTATTTT.